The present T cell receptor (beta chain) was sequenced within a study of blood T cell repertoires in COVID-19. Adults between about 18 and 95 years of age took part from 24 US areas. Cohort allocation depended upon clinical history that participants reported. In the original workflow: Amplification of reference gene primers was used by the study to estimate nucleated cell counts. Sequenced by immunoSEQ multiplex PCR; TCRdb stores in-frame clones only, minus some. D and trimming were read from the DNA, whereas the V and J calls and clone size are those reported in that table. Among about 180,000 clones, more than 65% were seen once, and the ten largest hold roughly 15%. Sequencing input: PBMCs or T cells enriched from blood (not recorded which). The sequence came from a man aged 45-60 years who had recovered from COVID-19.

CDR3 bases: TGTGCCAGCAGTCCCCCCACAGTTATGAACACTGAAGCTTTCTTT. Residues: CASSPPTVMNTEAFF. The J gene is TRBJ1-1, the V gene TRBV28; no definite D call. CDR3 length: 15 residues. The germline gives CDR1 MDHEN, CDR2 SYDVKM. Trimming pared 5 bases from V and 0 bases from J, leaving 13 bases between.